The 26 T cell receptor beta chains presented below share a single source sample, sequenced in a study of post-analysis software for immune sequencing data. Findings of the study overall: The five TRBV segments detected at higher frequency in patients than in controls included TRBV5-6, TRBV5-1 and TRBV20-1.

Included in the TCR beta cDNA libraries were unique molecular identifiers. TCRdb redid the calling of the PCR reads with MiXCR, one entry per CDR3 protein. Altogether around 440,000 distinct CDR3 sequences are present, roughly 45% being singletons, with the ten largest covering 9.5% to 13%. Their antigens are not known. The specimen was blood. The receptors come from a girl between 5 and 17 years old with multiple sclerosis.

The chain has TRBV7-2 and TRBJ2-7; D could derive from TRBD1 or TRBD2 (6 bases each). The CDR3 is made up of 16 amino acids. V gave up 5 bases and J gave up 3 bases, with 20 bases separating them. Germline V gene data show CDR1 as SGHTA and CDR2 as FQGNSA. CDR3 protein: CASSPGAEGSLYEQYF. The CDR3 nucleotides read TGTGCCAGCAGCCCAGGGGCGGAGGGGTCCCTCTACGAGCAGTACTTC.

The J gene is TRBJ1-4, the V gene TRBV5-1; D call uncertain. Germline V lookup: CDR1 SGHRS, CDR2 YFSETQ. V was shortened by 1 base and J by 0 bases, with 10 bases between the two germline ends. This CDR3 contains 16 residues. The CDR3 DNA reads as TGCGCCAGCAGCTTGCTTGCGGCAGCAACTAATGAAAAACTGTTTTTT. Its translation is CASSLLAAATNEKLFF.

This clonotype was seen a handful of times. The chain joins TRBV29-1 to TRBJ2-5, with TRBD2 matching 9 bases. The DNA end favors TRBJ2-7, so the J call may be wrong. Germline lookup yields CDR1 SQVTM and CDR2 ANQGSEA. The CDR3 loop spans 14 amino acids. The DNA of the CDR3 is TGCAGCGTGTCTCCGGGACTAGCTCTAAACGAGCAGTACTTC. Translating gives CSVSPGLALNEQYF.

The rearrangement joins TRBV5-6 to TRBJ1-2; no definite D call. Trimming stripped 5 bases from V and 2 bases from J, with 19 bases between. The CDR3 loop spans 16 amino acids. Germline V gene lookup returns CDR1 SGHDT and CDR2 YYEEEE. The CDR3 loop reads CASSLFVSVENYGYTF. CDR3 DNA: TGTGCCAGCAGTCTCTTCGTTTCCGTCGAAAACTATGGCTACACCTTC.

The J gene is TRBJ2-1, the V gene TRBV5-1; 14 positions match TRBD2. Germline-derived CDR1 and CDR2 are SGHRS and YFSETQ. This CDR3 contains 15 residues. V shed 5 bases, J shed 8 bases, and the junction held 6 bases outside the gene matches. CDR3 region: CASRNPGLAGDEQFF. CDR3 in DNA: TGCGCCAGCAGGAATCCGGGACTAGCGGGAGATGAGCAGTTCTTC.

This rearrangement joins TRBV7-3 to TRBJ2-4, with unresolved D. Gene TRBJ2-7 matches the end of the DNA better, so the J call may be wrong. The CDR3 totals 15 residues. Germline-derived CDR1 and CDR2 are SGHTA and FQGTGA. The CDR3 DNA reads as TGTGCCAGCAGTTTATTCGGGCTAGAATCCTACGAGCAGTACTTC. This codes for CASSLFGLESYEQYF.

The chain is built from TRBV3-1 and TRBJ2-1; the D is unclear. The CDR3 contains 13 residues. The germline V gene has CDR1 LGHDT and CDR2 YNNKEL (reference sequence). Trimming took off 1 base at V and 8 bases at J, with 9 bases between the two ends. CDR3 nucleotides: TGTGCCAGCAGCCAAGCGCTAGAAGATGAGCAGTTCTTC. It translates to CASSQALEDEQFF.

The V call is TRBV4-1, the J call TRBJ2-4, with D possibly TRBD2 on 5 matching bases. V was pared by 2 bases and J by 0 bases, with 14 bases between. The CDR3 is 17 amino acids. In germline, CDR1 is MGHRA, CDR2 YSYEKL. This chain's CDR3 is CASSQPTDGLAKNIQYF. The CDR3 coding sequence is TGCGCCAGCAGCCAACCCACGGACGGACTAGCCAAAAACATTCAGTACTTC.

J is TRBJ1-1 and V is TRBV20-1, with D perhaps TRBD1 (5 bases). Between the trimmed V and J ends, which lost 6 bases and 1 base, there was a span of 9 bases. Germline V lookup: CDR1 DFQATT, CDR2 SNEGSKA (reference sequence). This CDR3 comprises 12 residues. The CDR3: CSANGANTEAFF. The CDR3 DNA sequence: TGCAGTGCGAACGGGGCGAACACTGAAGCTTTCTTT.

The CDR3, as DNA: TGTGCCAGCAGTTACTCGACTGCGAGGTCCTCCTACAATGAGCAGTTCTTC. Translated: CASSYSTARSSYNEQFF. The chain links TRBV6-5 to TRBJ2-1; D not resolved. Germline assignment: CDR1 MNHEY and CDR2 SVGAGI. With 0 bases removed from V and 0 bases from J, the gap between germline ends came to 12 bases. The CDR3 spans 17 residues.

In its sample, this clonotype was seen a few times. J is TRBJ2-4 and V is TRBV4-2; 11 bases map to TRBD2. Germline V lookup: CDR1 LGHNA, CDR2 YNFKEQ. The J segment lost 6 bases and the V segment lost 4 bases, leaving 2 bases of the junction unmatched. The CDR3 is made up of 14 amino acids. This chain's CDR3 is CASSPGLAGNIQYF. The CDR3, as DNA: TGTGCCAGCAGCCCAGGACTAGCGGGAAACATTCAGTACTTC.

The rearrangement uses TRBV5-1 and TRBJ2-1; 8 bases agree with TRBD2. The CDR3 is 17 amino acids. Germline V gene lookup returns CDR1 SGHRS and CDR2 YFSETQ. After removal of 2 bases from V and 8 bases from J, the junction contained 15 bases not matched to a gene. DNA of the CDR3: TGCGCCAGCAGCTTTGGGGTAGCGGGGCCTATTGGGGATGAGCAGTTCTTC. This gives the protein CASSFGVAGPIGDEQFF.

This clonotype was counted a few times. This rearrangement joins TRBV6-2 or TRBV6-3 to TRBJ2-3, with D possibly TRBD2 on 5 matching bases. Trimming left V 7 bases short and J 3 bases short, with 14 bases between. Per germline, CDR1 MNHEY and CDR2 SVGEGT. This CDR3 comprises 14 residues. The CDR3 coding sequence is TGTGCCAGCACCATTACTAGGTATACAGATACGCAGTATTTT. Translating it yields CASTITRYTDTQYF.

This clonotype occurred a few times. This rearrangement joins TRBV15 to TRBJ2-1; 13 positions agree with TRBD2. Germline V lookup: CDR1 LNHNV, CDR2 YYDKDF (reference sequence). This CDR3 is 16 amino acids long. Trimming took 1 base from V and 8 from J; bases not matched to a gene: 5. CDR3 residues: CATSRGWTSGSHEQFF. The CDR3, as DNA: TGTGCCACCAGCAGAGGGTGGACTAGCGGGAGTCATGAGCAGTTCTTC.

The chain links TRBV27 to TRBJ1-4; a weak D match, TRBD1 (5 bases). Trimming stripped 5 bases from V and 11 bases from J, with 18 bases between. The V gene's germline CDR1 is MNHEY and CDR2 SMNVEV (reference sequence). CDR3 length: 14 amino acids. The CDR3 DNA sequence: TGTGCCAGCAGTCCGGACAACGGAGGTGACAAACTGTTTTTT. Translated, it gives CASSPDNGGDKLFF.

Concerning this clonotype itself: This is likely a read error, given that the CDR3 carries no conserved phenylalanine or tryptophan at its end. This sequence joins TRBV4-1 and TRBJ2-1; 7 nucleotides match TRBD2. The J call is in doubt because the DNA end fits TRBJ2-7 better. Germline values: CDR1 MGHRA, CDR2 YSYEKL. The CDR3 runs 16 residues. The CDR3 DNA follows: TGCGCCAGCAGCCCTCAGAGCGGGACCTACTACAATGAGCAGTACCTC. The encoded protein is CASSPQSGTYYNEQYL.

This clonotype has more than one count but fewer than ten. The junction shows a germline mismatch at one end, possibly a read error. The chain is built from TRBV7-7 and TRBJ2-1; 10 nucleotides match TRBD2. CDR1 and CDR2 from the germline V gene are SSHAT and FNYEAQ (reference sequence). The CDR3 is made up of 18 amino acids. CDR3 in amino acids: CASSLASTSGRTYNEQFF. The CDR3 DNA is TGTGCTAGCAGCTTAGCCTCGACTAGCGGGCGTACCTACAATGAGCAGTTCTTC.

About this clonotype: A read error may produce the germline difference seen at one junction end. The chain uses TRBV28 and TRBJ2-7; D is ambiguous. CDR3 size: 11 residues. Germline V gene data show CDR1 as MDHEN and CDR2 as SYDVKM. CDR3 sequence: CASRVGYEQYF. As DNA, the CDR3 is TGCGCCAGCCGAGTGGGGTACGAGCAGTACTTC.

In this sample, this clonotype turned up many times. CDR3 in amino acids: CATSRPSGFYNEQFF. The CDR3 DNA is TGTGCCACCAGCAGACCTAGCGGATTCTACAATGAGCAGTTCTTC. The chain joins TRBV15 to TRBJ2-1; 7 nucleotides line up with TRBD2. Trimming took 2 bases from V and 3 from J; bases not matched to a gene: 4. The CDR3 is 15 residues long. Looked up from germline, CDR1 is LNHNV and CDR2 is YYDKDF (reference sequence).

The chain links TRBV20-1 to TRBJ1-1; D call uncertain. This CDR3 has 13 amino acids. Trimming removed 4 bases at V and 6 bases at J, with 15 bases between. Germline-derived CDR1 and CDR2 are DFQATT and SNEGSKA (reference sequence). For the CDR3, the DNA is TGCAGTGCTACCGTCTTCCGTTGGCCTGAAGCTTTCTTT. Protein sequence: CSATVFRWPEAFF.

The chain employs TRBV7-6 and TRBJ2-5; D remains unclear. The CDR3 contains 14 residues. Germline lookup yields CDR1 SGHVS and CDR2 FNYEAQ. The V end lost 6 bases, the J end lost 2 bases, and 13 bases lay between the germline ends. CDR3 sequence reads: CASSPNGVQETQYF. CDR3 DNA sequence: TGTGCCAGCAGTCCGAATGGGGTACAAGAGACCCAGTACTTC.

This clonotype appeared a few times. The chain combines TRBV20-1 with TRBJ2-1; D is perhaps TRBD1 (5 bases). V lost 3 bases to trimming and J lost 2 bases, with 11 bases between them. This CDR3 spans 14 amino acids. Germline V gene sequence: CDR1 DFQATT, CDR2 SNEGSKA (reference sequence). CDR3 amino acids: CSASLSRAYNEQFF. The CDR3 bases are TGCAGTGCTAGTCTTTCCAGGGCCTACAATGAGCAGTTCTTC.

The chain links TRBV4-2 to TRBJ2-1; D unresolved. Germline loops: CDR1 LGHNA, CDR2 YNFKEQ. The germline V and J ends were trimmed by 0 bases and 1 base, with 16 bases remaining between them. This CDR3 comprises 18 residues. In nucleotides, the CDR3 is TGTGCCAGCAGCCAAGATGACGGGTTTAACCCTTCCTACAATGAGCAGTTCTTC. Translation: CASSQDDGFNPSYNEQFF.

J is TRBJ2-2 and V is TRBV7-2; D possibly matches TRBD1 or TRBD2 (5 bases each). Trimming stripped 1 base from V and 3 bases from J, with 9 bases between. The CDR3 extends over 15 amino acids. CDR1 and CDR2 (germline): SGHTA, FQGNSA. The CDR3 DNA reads TGTGCCAGCAGCTTAGGACGAGGGGACACCGGGGAGCTGTTTTTT. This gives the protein CASSLGRGDTGELFF. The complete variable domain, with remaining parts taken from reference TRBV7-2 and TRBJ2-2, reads GAGVSQSPSNKVTEKGKDVELRCDPISGHTALYWYRQSLGQGLEFLIYFQGNSAPDKSGLPSDRFSAERTGGSVSTLTIQRTQQEDSAVYLCASSLGRGDTGELFFGEGSRLTVL.

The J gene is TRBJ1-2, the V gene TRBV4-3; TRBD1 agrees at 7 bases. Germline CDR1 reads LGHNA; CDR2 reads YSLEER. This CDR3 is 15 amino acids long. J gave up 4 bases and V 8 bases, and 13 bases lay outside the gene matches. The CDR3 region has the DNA TGCGCCAGCCGGCTCGATCGGACAGGAGGCTATGGCTACACCTTC. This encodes CASRLDRTGGYGYTF.

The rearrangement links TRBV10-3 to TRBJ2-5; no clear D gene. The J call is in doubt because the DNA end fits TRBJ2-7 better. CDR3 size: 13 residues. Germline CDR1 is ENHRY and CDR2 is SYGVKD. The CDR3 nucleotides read TGTGCCATCAGAGTGAGACCGGGCGGCGAGCAGTACTTC. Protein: CAIRVRPGGEQYF.